This T cell receptor (beta chain) was identified in a study of T cells in Graves' hyperthyroidism and ophthalmopathy. TCR beta CDR3 regions were amplified from RNA. First-round RT-PCR targeting the TCR CDR3 was performed with the HTBI primer set. TCRdb reanalysed the multiplex PCR reads using MiXCR and keeps one entry per CDR3 protein. The sample has about 620,000 distinct CDR3 sequences, roughly 17% seen once. The sequence derives from a woman in her 30s with Graves' hyperthyroidism. Sequenced input: blood.

The CDR3 DNA follows: TGTGCCAGCAGTGACCTGCAGGGGTCGCACGAGCAGTACTTC. This gives the protein CASSDLQGSHEQYF. V and J are TRBV6-4 and TRBJ2-7, with D possibly TRBD1 on 6 matching bases. The CDR3 contains 14 residues. The germline V and J ends were trimmed by 2 bases and 5 bases, with 13 bases remaining between them. Germline V gene sequence: CDR1 MRHNA, CDR2 SNTAGT.